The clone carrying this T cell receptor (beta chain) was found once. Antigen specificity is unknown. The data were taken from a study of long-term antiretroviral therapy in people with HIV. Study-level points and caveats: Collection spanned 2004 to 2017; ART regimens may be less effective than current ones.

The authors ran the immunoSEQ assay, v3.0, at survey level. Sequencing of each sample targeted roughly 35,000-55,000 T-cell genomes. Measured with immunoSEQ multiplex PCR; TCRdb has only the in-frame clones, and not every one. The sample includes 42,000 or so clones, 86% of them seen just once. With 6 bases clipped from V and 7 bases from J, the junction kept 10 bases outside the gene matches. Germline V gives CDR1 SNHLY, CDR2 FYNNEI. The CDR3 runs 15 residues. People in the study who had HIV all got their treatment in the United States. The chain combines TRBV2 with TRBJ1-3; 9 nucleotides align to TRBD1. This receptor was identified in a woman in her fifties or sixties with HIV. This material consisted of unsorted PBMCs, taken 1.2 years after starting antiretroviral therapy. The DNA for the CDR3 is TGTGCCAGCAGCGACCGGGACAGGGAGATGAACACCATATATTTT. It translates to CASSDRDREMNTIYF.